These 28 T cell receptor beta chains were sequenced from one sample in a study of T cell responses to AZD1222 COVID-19 vaccine. Profiling relied on immunoSEQ multiplex PCR, and the TCRdb table lists in-frame clones only, not all of them. The data contain about 150,000 clones, about 87% of them singletons. Sequencing used peripheral blood, obtained on day 0 of AZD1222 vaccination. Source of these receptors: an adult in good health.

The rearrangement links TRBV27 to TRBJ1-6; D gene uncertain. V was trimmed by 10 bases and J by 1 base, leaving 8 bases between them. Germline V CDR1 and CDR2: MNHEY, SMNVEV (reference sequence). The CDR3 runs 13 residues. The CDR3 DNA reads TGTGCCACCAAAGGGTCCTATAATTCACCCCTCCACTTT. This sequence encodes CATKGSYNSPLHF.

The V call is TRBV12-5, the J call TRBJ1-1; unclear D gene. V was pared by 3 bases and J by 11 bases, with 10 bases between. CDR1 LGHNT and CDR2 FRNRAP come from the germline V gene. CDR3 length: 11 residues. This chain's CDR3 is CASGLNSDAFF. For the CDR3, the DNA is TGTGCTAGTGGTTTAAATTCGGATGCTTTCTTT.

The rearrangement links TRBV5-8 to TRBJ1-3; D is possibly TRBD1 (6 bases). This CDR3 has 13 amino acids. Germline V CDR1 and CDR2: SGHTS, YDEGEE. The CDR3 nucleotides read TGTGCTATCAGGGGACGCTCTGGAAACACCATATATTTT. The encoded protein is CAIRGRSGNTIYF.

The chain recombines TRBV6-5 with TRBJ1-5, with D uncertain. There are 13 residues in the CDR3. Germline values: CDR1 MNHEY, CDR2 SVGAGI. Trimming removed 8 bases at V and 0 bases at J, with 8 bases between. Written as DNA, the CDR3 is TGTGCCAGCCATTTTTATAGCAATCAGCCCCAGCATTTT. Translating gives CASHFYSNQPQHF.

Here the CDR3 DNA reads TGTGCCAGCAGTTTAGGGGCATCACTTAATGAAAAACTGTTTTTT. This gives the protein CASSLGASLNEKLFF. The chain carries TRBV28 and TRBJ1-4, with D possibly being TRBD1 (5 bases). This CDR3 comprises 15 residues. Trimming left V 2 bases short and J 4 bases short, with 11 bases between. Germline V gene lookup returns CDR1 MDHEN and CDR2 SYDVKM.

This sequence joins TRBV20-1 and TRBJ1-2, with TRBD1 matching over 7 bases. V lost 3 bases to trimming and J lost 3 bases; unmatched junction nucleotides: 10. Germline assignment: CDR1 DFQATT and CDR2 SNEGSKA (reference sequence). The CDR3 has 15 amino acids. The CDR3 DNA is TGCAGTGCTAGTGGGGGGGGTGACAGGGACTATGGCTACACCTTC. Encoded protein: CSASGGGDRDYGYTF.

The CDR3 here is CASSVDSGGLYF. The CDR3 nucleotides are TGTGCCAGCAGCGTAGACTCAGGGGGTCTGTACTTC. The chain employs TRBV9 and TRBJ2-7, with 7 nucleotides matching TRBD1. CDR3 length equals 12 residues. The germline V gene encodes CDR1 SGDLS and CDR2 YYNGEE. After removal of 0 bases from V and 12 bases from J, the junction contained 6 bases not matched to a gene.

The V and J genes are TRBV7-3 and TRBJ2-2; 8 bases fit TRBD1. The CDR3 is 16 residues long. CDR1 and CDR2 from the germline V gene are SGHTA and FQGTGA. After removal of 2 bases from V and 0 bases from J, the junction contained 2 bases not matched to a gene. CDR3 in amino acids: CASSLWGQANTGELFF. DNA of the CDR3: TGTGCCAGCAGCTTATGGGGACAGGCGAACACCGGGGAGCTGTTTTTT.

The chain combines TRBV5-1 with TRBJ2-3; tentative D call: TRBD2 (7 bases). From germline, CDR1 is SGHRS and CDR2 YFSETQ. Trimming removed 3 bases from V and 5 bases from J, with 16 bases in between. This CDR3 has 15 amino acids. Here the CDR3 reads CASSSWGGPGDTQYF. CDR3 sequence (DNA): TGCGCCAGCAGCTCGTGGGGGGGCCCAGGAGATACGCAGTATTTT.

This chain joins TRBV18 and TRBJ1-2, with a tentative D call TRBD1 (6 bases). The CDR3 is 14 residues long. V was shortened by 4 bases and J by 3 bases, with 12 bases between the two germline ends. CDR1 KGHSH and CDR2 LQKENI come from the germline V gene. CDR3 sequence reads: CASSREGGDYGYTF. The CDR3 DNA follows: TGTGCCAGCTCACGTGAGGGGGGAGACTATGGCTACACCTTC.

This clone appeared a few times. The V and J genes are TRBV9 and TRBJ1-4, with 9 positions matching TRBD1. With 4 bases clipped from V and 6 bases from J, the junction kept 4 bases outside the gene matches. Germline V gene data show CDR1 as SGDLS and CDR2 as YYNGEE. CDR3 length: 14 amino acids. In DNA, the CDR3 is TGTGCCAGCAGCCGGACAGGGGAGGATGAAAAACTGTTTTTT. It specifies CASSRTGEDEKLFF.

V and J are TRBV5-1 and TRBJ2-7; D is undetermined. CDR3 length: 12 residues. The V end lost 3 bases, the J end lost 4 bases, and 8 bases lay between the germline ends. CDR1 and CDR2 (germline): SGHRS, YFSETQ. The CDR3 loop is CASSSGNYEQYF. As DNA, the CDR3 is TGCGCCAGCAGCTCCGGAAATTACGAGCAGTACTTC.

The chain employs TRBV3-1 (or the pseudogene TRBV3-2) and TRBJ1-3; D possibly corresponds to TRBD1 (6 bases). V was shortened by 1 base and J by 3 bases, with 10 bases between the two germline ends. The CDR3 totals 15 residues. CDR1 is LGHDT, CDR2 YNNKEL, per germline (reference sequence). CDR3 in amino acids: CASSQVGGGGNTIYF. The CDR3 nucleotides are TGTGCCAGCAGCCAAGTGGGAGGGGGTGGAAACACCATATATTTT.

In its sample, this clone was seen once. This chain connects TRBV7-2 to TRBJ1-1; D not certain. Trimming removed 5 bases from V and 4 bases from J, with 17 bases in between. CDR1 is SGHTA, CDR2 FQGNSA, per germline. CDR3 size: 15 residues. The CDR3 loop reads CASSPGGWVGTEAFF. The CDR3 coding sequence is TGTGCCAGCAGCCCCGGAGGTTGGGTCGGCACTGAAGCTTTCTTT. The variable domain in full, completed from reference TRBV7-2 and TRBJ1-1, reads GAGVSQSPSNKVTEKGKDVELRCDPISGHTALYWYRQSLGQGLEFLIYFQGNSAPDKSGLPSDRFSAERTGGSVSTLTIQRTQQEDSAVYLCASSPGGWVGTEAFFGQGTRLTVV.

This chain connects TRBV9 to TRBJ2-7; D possibly corresponds to TRBD2 (6 bases). CDR1 and CDR2 (germline): SGDLS, YYNGEE. V dropped 0 bases and J dropped 2 bases, with 12 bases sitting between them. CDR3 length: 15 amino acids. The CDR3 DNA reads TGTGCCAGCAGCGTAGGTGGAGGGAGAGCCTACGAGCAGTACTTC. This encodes CASSVGGGRAYEQYF.

Only one count was recorded for this clone. The chain is built from TRBV12-3 or TRBV12-4 and TRBJ1-2; weak D call: TRBD1 (6 bases). V lost 7 bases, J lost 8 bases, and 14 bases lay in between. CDR3 size: 12 residues. CDR3 sequence: CASKFRGDGYTF. DNA of the CDR3: TGTGCCAGCAAGTTTAGGGGGGACGGCTACACCTTC.

The chain uses TRBV5-6 and TRBJ2-7; D is unresolved. The CDR3 is 13 amino acids. From germline, CDR1 is SGHDT and CDR2 YYEEEE. Trimming took off 1 base at V and 2 bases at J, with 7 bases between the two ends. The CDR3 coding sequence is TGTGCCAGCAGCTTGTTAGGTGCCTACGAGCAGTACTTC. Its translation: CASSLLGAYEQYF. The full variable domain, its missing parts supplied by reference TRBV5-6 and TRBJ2-7, is DAGVTQSPTHLIKTRGQQVTLRCSPKSGHDTVSWYQQALGQGPQFIFQYYEEEERQRGNFPDRFSGHQFPNYSSELNVNALLLGDSALYLCASSLLGAYEQYFGPGTRLTVT.

The chain employs TRBV10-3 and TRBJ2-3; D gene ambiguous. Germline V gene lookup returns CDR1 ENHRY and CDR2 SYGVKD. V was pared by 2 bases and J by 1 base, with 4 bases between. The CDR3 spans 13 residues. The CDR3 nucleotides are TGTGCCATCAGTGAGACAGGCACAGATACGCAGTATTTT. Translated: CAISETGTDTQYF.

The rearrangement uses TRBV27 and TRBJ1-1; D is possibly TRBD1 (5 bases). CDR3 length equals 15 residues. Per the germline V gene, CDR1 is MNHEY and CDR2 is SMNVEV (reference sequence). Trimming pared 0 bases from V and 0 bases from J, leaving 8 bases between. CDR3 DNA: TGTGCCAGCAGTTTATCCCCGGGGCTGAACACTGAAGCTTTCTTT. This translates into CASSLSPGLNTEAFF.

The V gene is TRBV6-2 or TRBV6-3, the J gene TRBJ2-1; 7 bases align to TRBD2. Trimming at V came to 1 base and at J to 7 bases, leaving 7 bases not matched to a gene. The germline CDR1 and CDR2 sequences are MNHEY and SVGEGT. The CDR3 has 15 residues. The CDR3 protein is CASSYFSGPGNEQFF. The CDR3 nucleotides are TGTGCCAGCAGTTACTTTAGCGGGCCTGGGAATGAGCAGTTCTTC.

The sample holds one count of this clone. The chain couples TRBV7-2 to TRBJ1-3, with 8 bases matching TRBD1. The CDR3 has 18 amino acids. V dropped 0 bases and J dropped 4; count of bases not matched to a gene: 11. CDR1 SGHTA and CDR2 FQGNSA come from the germline V gene. The DNA of the CDR3 is TGTGCCAGCAGCTTAGCGGCCCCGACAGGGGTCACAGGAAACACCATATATTTT. Translating gives CASSLAAPTGVTGNTIYF.

The chain joins TRBV27 to TRBJ1-1, with D unclear. CDR3 size: 15 residues. Trimming left V 0 bases short and J 0 bases short, with 8 bases between. Per the germline V gene, CDR1 is MNHEY and CDR2 is SMNVEV (reference sequence). CDR3 amino acids: CASSLSSRVNTEAFF. CDR3 nucleotide sequence: TGTGCCAGCAGTTTATCGTCGCGGGTGAACACTGAAGCTTTCTTT.

The V and J genes are TRBV20-1 and TRBJ2-7; D call uncertain. V was pared by 5 bases and J by 2 bases, with 4 bases between. In germline, CDR1 is DFQATT, CDR2 SNEGSKA (reference sequence). The CDR3 sequence is 10 residues long. The CDR3 sequence is CSAVTYEQYF. The CDR3 region has the DNA TGCAGTGCTGTAACCTACGAGCAGTACTTC.

This clone was observed once. The chain couples TRBV19 to TRBJ1-5, with TRBD1 identical over 7 bases. The V and J ends lost 3 bases and 4 bases, in that order; junction bases with no gene match: 3. Germline CDR1 and CDR2: LNHDA and SQIVND (reference sequence). This CDR3 is 14 amino acids long. CDR3 loop: CASSIGTENQPQHF. The CDR3 DNA follows: TGTGCCAGTAGTATCGGGACAGAAAATCAGCCCCAGCATTTT.

The chain links TRBV19 to TRBJ1-1; no definite D call. Trimming shortened V by 7 bases and J by 0 bases, and 9 bases separated the two germline ends. CDR3 length equals 13 residues. Germline CDR1 LNHDA, CDR2 SQIVND (reference sequence). The CDR3 here is CASKQNMNTEAFF. The CDR3 DNA sequence: TGTGCCAGTAAGCAGAACATGAACACTGAAGCTTTCTTT.

This chain connects TRBV15 to TRBJ1-3, with a tentative D call TRBD1 (6 bases). The V end was cut by 5 bases, the J end by 4 bases, with 15 bases between. Germline CDR1 LNHNV, CDR2 YYDKDF (reference sequence). CDR3 length: 15 residues. The CDR3, as DNA: TGTGCCACCAGCGAAGGCCAGGGGTTCGGAAACACCATATATTTT. Translation gives CATSEGQGFGNTIYF.

This clone was detected once. The chain has TRBV29-1 and TRBJ1-6; D is ambiguous. This CDR3 comprises 14 residues. V was clipped by 6 bases and J by 5 bases, with 14 bases between them. Germline V gene sequence: CDR1 SQVTM, CDR2 ANQGSEA. The CDR3 here is CSVLSDTDNSPLHF. CDR3 bases: TGCAGCGTCCTGTCCGACACTGATAATTCACCCCTCCACTTT.

This clone was seen just once. The CDR3 bases are TGTGCCAGCAGCTGGGACAGACAAGATACGCAGTATTTT. It codes for CASSWDRQDTQYF. This sequence joins TRBV11-3 and TRBJ2-3; 7 bases are shared with TRBD1. V shed 4 bases, J shed 5 bases, and the junction held 3 bases outside the gene matches. Germline V gene sequence: CDR1 SGHNT, CDR2 YENEEA. CDR3 length equals 13 residues. The full variable domain, completed using reference TRBV11-3 and TRBJ2-3, is EAGVVQSPRYKIIEKKQPVAFWCNPISGHNTLYWYLQNLGQGPELLIRYENEEAVDDSQLPKDRFSAERLKGVDSTLKIQPAELGDSAVYLCASSWDRQDTQYFGPGTRLTVL.